The 8 T cell receptor beta chains presented below share a single source sample, sequenced in a study of T cells after yellow fever vaccination. TCRdb re-called the 5' RACE reads with MiXCR, one entry per CDR3 protein. The repertoire holds hundreds of thousands of distinct CDR3 sequences, with approximately 13% as singletons. The sequences come from PBMCs, collected on the day of the yellow fever booster vaccination. The receptors were gathered from a young man who received the YFV17D yellow fever vaccine.

In this sample, this clonotype turned up a few times. J is TRBJ2-4 and V is TRBV19; D is uncertain. The CDR3 runs to 16 residues. Germline-derived CDR1 and CDR2 are LNHDA and SQIVND (reference sequence). V was shortened by 1 base and J by 0 bases, with 10 bases between the two germline ends. The CDR3 nucleotides are TGTGCCAGTAGTATAGTGAGTAAACGAGCCAAAAACATTCAGTACTTC. It yields the protein CASSIVSKRAKNIQYF.

The chain couples TRBV7-8 to TRBJ2-3; tentative D call: TRBD1 (5 bases). V was trimmed by 4 bases and J by 2 bases, leaving 10 bases between them. The CDR3 length is 14 residues. Germline lookup yields CDR1 SGHVS and CDR2 FQNEAQ. The CDR3 region has the DNA TGTGCCAGCAGCTCAGACAGTTACACAGATACGCAGTATTTT. Its protein product is CASSSDSYTDTQYF.

This clonotype was seen ten or more times. The gene calls are TRBV7-2 and TRBJ2-7; D remains ambiguous. Trimming pared 1 base from V and 2 bases from J, leaving 12 bases between. Germline V gene lookup returns CDR1 SGHTA and CDR2 FQGNSA. This CDR3 comprises 15 residues. CDR3 sequence reads: CASSLEAGSPYEQYF. For the CDR3, the DNA is TGTGCCAGCAGCTTAGAGGCAGGAAGCCCCTACGAGCAGTACTTC.

The count of this clonotype is one. The rearrangement joins TRBV20-1 to TRBJ2-2, with D unclear. V gave up 5 bases and J gave up 1 base, with 5 bases separating them. The CDR3 length is 12 residues. Germline CDR1 and CDR2: DFQATT and SNEGSKA (reference sequence). DNA for the CDR3: TGCAGTGCTTACAAGAACACCGGGGAGCTGTTTTTT. This sequence encodes CSAYKNTGELFF.

The chain has TRBV12-3 or TRBV12-4 and TRBJ1-4; D unclear. The CDR3 extends over 14 amino acids. V lost 5 bases, J lost 6 bases, and 13 bases lay in between. The DNA of the CDR3 is TGTGCCAGCAGTCTCGACACGGACCATGAAAAACTGTTTTTT. Translating gives CASSLDTDHEKLFF.

The count of this clonotype is one. The CDR3 loop reads CASSKVWGAAGDHAYEQYF. For the CDR3, the DNA is TGTGCCAGCAGCAAAGTGTGGGGGGCAGCGGGAGACCATGCCTACGAGCAGTACTTC. The chain employs TRBV21-1 and TRBJ2-7; the table's D call TRBD2 went unverified against the DNA. TRBV21-1 is noted as a pseudogene. This CDR3 is built from 19 residues.

This clonotype came up a few times. This chain uses TRBV6-1 with TRBJ2-3, with TRBD2 matching 9 bases. The trim removed 7 bases at V and 2 bases at J, leaving 4 bases unmatched. This CDR3 contains 14 residues. Germline V CDR1 and CDR2: MNHNS, SASEGT. The CDR3, as DNA: TGTGCCAGCACCTCTAGCGGGATCACAGATACGCAGTATTTT. Protein sequence: CASTSSGITDTQYF.

V and J are TRBV10-3 and TRBJ1-2, with D possibly TRBD1 on 5 matching bases. Germline-derived CDR1 and CDR2 are ENHRY and SYGVKD. This CDR3 is built from 14 residues. The germline V and J ends were trimmed by 2 bases and 3 bases, with 10 bases remaining between them. CDR3 residues: CAISEIGAYYGYTF. CDR3 in DNA: TGTGCCATCAGTGAGATAGGGGCCTACTATGGCTACACCTTC.